What follows is one TCR beta chain and its context. Germline-derived CDR1 and CDR2 are SGHRS and YFSETQ. This CDR3 contains 14 residues. V dropped 1 base and J dropped 1 base, with 9 bases sitting between them. Sequencing was performed with immunoSEQ multiplex PCR; in TCRdb, only in-frame clones are kept and a portion is missing. The profile shows around 250,000 clones, 80% to 90% of them singletons. The record originates from a study of Ad26.COV2.S vaccination and SARS-CoV-2 variants. Regarding treatment: around 19 received Ad26.COV2.S at low or high dose, single or two shots; 5 received placebo; per-sample allocation not given. Specimens were obtained on day 63 following the first vaccine or placebo injection.

The chain is built from TRBV5-1 and TRBJ2-7; no definite D call. The TCR sequence derives from a person between 18 and 65 years old who received the Ad26.COV2.S COVID-19 vaccine or a placebo. This material consisted of peripheral blood, taken in a trial of Ad26.COV2.S vaccine versus placebo. In DNA, the CDR3 is TGCGCCAGCAGCTTGTCGAGTCCTTCCTACGAGCAGTACTTC. This codes for CASSLSSPSYEQYF.